The present TCR beta chain was sequenced within a study of blood T cells in healthy people across ages. Study-wide results and limits: Older age went with lower TCR beta diversity per million T cells, in a roughly linear way. Donor CMV status, an unknown factor, possibly confounded changes in expanded clonotypes.

With a J-beta primer mix and a sample-barcoded 5' primer, a second PCR ran about 6 to 11 cycles. One entry per CDR3 protein results from TCRdb running MiXCR on the 5' RACE reads. The table includes over 950,000 distinct CDR3 sequences, roughly 51% detected once. On this clonotype itself: The antigen is not known.

Trimming left V 4 bases short and J 4 bases short, with 13 bases between. The CDR3 spans 14 residues. The V gene's germline CDR1 is SGHKS and CDR2 YYEKEE (reference sequence). This sequence joins TRBV5-5 and TRBJ2-3; weak D call: TRBD2 (6 bases). The TCR comes from a woman aged 55-70 years in good health. The source material was blood. The DNA of the CDR3 is TGTGCCAGCAGCCCAGGGAGGCAGGCAGATACGCAGTATTTT. Its protein is CASSPGRQADTQYF.